This T cell receptor beta chain was observed in a study of human T cells and chemical hapten exposure. TCRdb recomputed calls from the RACE reads with MiXCR, one row per CDR3 protein. The sample consists of about 120,000 distinct CDR3 sequences, about 11% of them appearing once. Trimming took 5 bases from V and 5 from J; bases not matched to a gene: 11. Germline V CDR1 and CDR2: SGHAT, FQDESV (reference sequence). The CDR3 loop spans 15 amino acids. Time point described: patch test 3, about 24 weeks after DPC sensitization. Treatment: therapeutic diphenylcyclopropenone sensitization with weekly scalp DPC.

This chain links TRBV11-1 with TRBJ2-7; the match to TRBD1 covers 8 bases. The specimen comprised whole blood, sampled in connection with sensitization to the hapten diphenylcyclopropenone (DPC). The receptor was derived from a woman in her fifties or sixties with alopecia areata. Some clones in this sample may be carry-over from other donors' samples. CDR3 sequence: CASSQRDRFRNEQYF. CDR3 DNA: TGTGCCAGCAGCCAACGGGACAGGTTTAGGAACGAGCAGTACTTC. The variable domain in full, with the rest retrieved from reference TRBV11-1 and TRBJ2-7, is EAEVAQSPRYKITEKSQAVAFWCDPISGHATLYWYRQILGQGPELLVQFQDESVVDDSQLPKDRFSAERLKGVDSTLKIQPAELGDSAMYLCASSQRDRFRNEQYFGPGTRLTVT.